This T cell receptor (beta chain) was identified during a study of T cells after yellow fever vaccination. The table lists this clonotype with a few counts. The CDR3 runs to 14 residues. The germline V and J ends were trimmed by 6 bases and 7 bases, with 15 bases remaining between them. A universal primer site and UMIs were added as TCR cDNA was made by 5'RACE template switching. A single record per CDR3 protein comes from TCRdb applying MiXCR to the 5' RACE reads. Here the sample spans about 500,000 distinct CDR3 sequences, less than 20% being singletons. The sequence was collected from a man aged 18 to 29 who received the YFV17D yellow fever vaccine. The material sequenced was PBMCs, taken roughly 5 days after the first yellow fever vaccination. V is TRBV12-3 or TRBV12-4 and J is TRBJ2-2, with D maybe TRBD2 (6 bases). The CDR3 coding sequence is TGTGCCAGCAGGCCGGCGGGCGGGGACGGGGAGCTGTTTTTT. Translated: CASRPAGGDGELFF.